The 27 T cell receptor beta chains reported below all come from one sample, sequenced in a study of OX40 agonist ivuxolimab in advanced cancers. Only in-frame clones appear in the TCRdb table, and some are missing; sequencing was by immunoSEQ multiplex PCR. The sample lists more than 75,000 clones; roughly nine tenths were seen once. Sample: CD4+ or CD8+ T cells sorted from blood, taken in a trial of the OX40 agonist ivuxolimab. Source of these receptors: an adult with an advanced solid tumor such as melanoma, head and neck, liver or kidney cancer.

This clone showed up just once. This chain uses TRBV6-1 with TRBJ2-3; D remains ambiguous. The CDR3 loop spans 16 amino acids. V shed 4 bases and J shed 0 bases, with 14 bases lying between them. Germline V gene lookup returns CDR1 MNHNS and CDR2 SASEGT. The CDR3 region has the DNA TGTGCCAGCAGTGCCCAGCCTATCACTAGCACAGATACGCAGTATTTT. Protein product: CASSAQPITSTDTQYF.

The gene calls are TRBV5-1 and TRBJ1-5; D may be TRBD1 (5 bases). Germline CDR1 is SGHRS and CDR2 is YFSETQ. The CDR3 sequence is 17 residues long. Trimming took off 0 bases at V and 3 bases at J, with 16 bases between the two ends. In DNA, the CDR3 is TGCGCCAGCAGCTTGGAGCAGGGTGGGTCTTCCAATCAGCCCCAGCATTTT. This gives the protein CASSLEQGGSSNQPQHF.

This sequence joins TRBV18 and TRBJ2-1, with 11 bases matching TRBD2. The CDR3 extends over 14 amino acids. Germline CDR1 KGHSH, CDR2 LQKENI. J was trimmed by 5 bases and V by 3 bases; bases with no gene match: 0. The CDR3, as DNA: TGTGCCAGCTCACCGGGACTAGCGGACAATGAGCAGTTCTTC. Translated, it gives CASSPGLADNEQFF.

The rearrangement links TRBV2 to TRBJ1-5; possible D gene TRBD1, 6 bases. The CDR3 loop spans 16 amino acids. Germline CDR1 reads SNHLY; CDR2 reads FYNNEI. The germline V and J ends were trimmed by 6 bases and 0 bases, with 15 bases remaining between them. This chain's CDR3 is CASRAPQGYSNQPQHF. The CDR3 coding sequence is TGTGCCAGCAGGGCCCCCCAGGGGTATAGCAATCAGCCCCAGCATTTT.

The rearrangement uses TRBV5-1 and TRBJ2-1, with D tentatively TRBD2 (5 bases). This CDR3 region has 15 residues. Trimming left V 4 bases short and J 2 bases short, with 13 bases between. The germline CDR1 and CDR2 sequences are SGHRS and YFSETQ. CDR3: CASSLTGFAYNEQFF. The CDR3, as DNA: TGCGCCAGCAGCCTCACGGGGTTCGCCTACAATGAGCAGTTCTTC.

The V gene is TRBV5-1, the J gene TRBJ2-3; a weak D match, TRBD2 (6 bases). The ends were cut back, 3 bases at V and 3 bases at J, with 14 bases in the middle. CDR1 SGHRS and CDR2 YFSETQ come from the germline V gene. The CDR3 covers 15 residues. CDR3: CASSYRESRTDTQYF. The CDR3 DNA reads TGCGCCAGCAGCTATCGGGAGTCCAGAACAGATACGCAGTATTTT.

A single count supports this clone. The J gene is TRBJ2-7, the V gene TRBV7-2; a possible D gene is TRBD2 (5 bases). Trimming took off 1 base at V and 3 bases at J, with 13 bases between the two ends. CDR3 length: 15 residues. Germline values: CDR1 SGHTA, CDR2 FQGNSA. The CDR3 sequence is CASSLVAETNYEQYF. The CDR3 coding sequence is TGTGCCAGCAGCTTAGTCGCAGAGACTAACTACGAGCAGTACTTC.

This sequence joins TRBV7-2 and TRBJ2-3; TRBD1 or TRBD2 may be the D gene (5 bases each). V lost 2 bases to trimming and J lost 1 base, with 19 bases between them. Looked up from germline, CDR1 is SGHTA and CDR2 is FQGNSA. The CDR3 totals 18 residues. CDR3 DNA sequence: TGTGCCAGCAGCTTAAGTGGGCATCAGGGACGAGGCACAGATACGCAGTATTTT. Its protein product is CASSLSGHQGRGTDTQYF.

V is TRBV5-4 and J is TRBJ1-2; no reliable D call. There are 14 residues in the CDR3. Trimming stripped 0 bases from V and 1 base from J, with 7 bases between. CDR1 is SGHNT and CDR2 is YYREEE in the germline V gene (reference sequence). CDR3 loop: CASSLEDRNYGYTF. The DNA of the CDR3 is TGTGCCAGCAGCTTGGAGGACCGTAACTATGGCTACACCTTC.

J is TRBJ1-5 and V is TRBV20-1; D is undetermined. CDR3 length equals 11 residues. The V and J ends lost 3 bases and 8 bases respectively, with 8 bases between them. The germline gives CDR1 DFQATT, CDR2 SNEGSKA (reference sequence). The CDR3: CSASTEEPQHF. CDR3 coding DNA: TGCAGTGCTAGCACCGAGGAGCCCCAGCATTTT.

V gene TRBV6-5 combines with J gene TRBJ2-5; 7 positions agree with TRBD2. CDR3 length equals 14 residues. Germline lookup yields CDR1 MNHEY and CDR2 SVGAGI. Trimming took 2 bases from V and 4 from J; bases not matched to a gene: 4. The CDR3 DNA sequence: TGTGCCAGCAGTTACAAGGCGGGGGTAGAGACCCAGTACTTC. It is translated as CASSYKAGVETQYF.

The V call is TRBV6-6, the J call TRBJ2-2; D is unresolved. This CDR3 has 15 residues. Per germline, CDR1 MNHNY and CDR2 SVGAGI (reference sequence). The ends were cut back, 10 bases at V and 0 bases at J, with 15 bases in the middle. CDR3 sequence reads: CATSLGGANTGELFF. Written as DNA, the CDR3 is TGTGCCACCTCACTGGGTGGAGCGAACACCGGGGAGCTGTTTTTT.

This clone has a single count. This chain uses TRBV4-2 with TRBJ2-1; tentative D call: TRBD2 (6 bases). There are 14 residues in the CDR3. In germline, CDR1 is LGHNA, CDR2 YNFKEQ. The V end lost 2 bases, the J end lost 8 bases, and 13 bases lay between the germline ends. In nucleotides, the CDR3 is TGTGCCAGCAGCCAACAGGAGGGCCGCGATGAGCAGTTCTTC. This gives the protein CASSQQEGRDEQFF.

The count of this clone is one. V and J are TRBV7-8 and TRBJ2-1, with D unclear. V was cut by 5 bases and J by 6 bases, with 17 bases left in between. The germline V gene encodes CDR1 SGHVS and CDR2 FQNEAQ. The length of the CDR3 is 15 residues. CDR3 nucleotides: TGTGCCAGCAGCATCGGTTCGGGCCCCCCCAATGAGCAGTTCTTC. Translation gives CASSIGSGPPNEQFF.

The J gene is TRBJ2-7, the V gene TRBV27, with D possibly matching TRBD1 (6 bases). This CDR3 region has 17 residues. Germline lookup yields CDR1 MNHEY and CDR2 SMNVEV (reference sequence). Trimming removed 7 bases from V and 0 bases from J, with 22 bases in between. The CDR3 region is CASNSPFGGLSSYEQYV. The CDR3 DNA is TGTGCCAGCAATTCCCCCTTTGGGGGCCTGAGCTCCTACGAGCAGTACGTC.

The chain links TRBV5-1 to TRBJ2-1; D gene uncertain. This CDR3 is built from 14 residues. In germline, CDR1 is SGHRS, CDR2 YFSETQ. Trimming took 0 bases from V and 0 from J, leaving 4 bases between them. The CDR3 reads CASSLDSSYNEQFF. CDR3 bases: TGCGCCAGCAGCTTGGATAGCTCCTACAATGAGCAGTTCTTC. Drawing the rest from reference TRBV5-1 and TRBJ2-1, the complete variable domain is KAGVTQTPRYLIKTRGQQVTLSCSPISGHRSVSWYQQTPGQGLQFLFEYFSETQRNKGNFPGRFSGRQFSNSRSEMNVSTLELGDSALYLCASSLDSSYNEQFFGPGTRLTVL.

This chain links TRBV5-8 with TRBJ1-2; a possible D gene is TRBD1 (5 bases). Germline-derived CDR1 and CDR2 are SGHTS and YDEGEE. Trimming removed 2 bases at V and 8 bases at J, with 19 bases between. This CDR3 comprises 15 residues. CDR3 residues: CASSLTGHSRGGYTF. The DNA of the CDR3 is TGTGCCAGCAGCTTAACTGGACATTCCCGGGGCGGCTACACCTTC.

J is TRBJ1-5 and V is TRBV19, with 7 bases that match TRBD1. V trimming: 5 bases; J trimming: 9 bases; junction bases outside the gene matches: 13. Looked up from germline, CDR1 is LNHDA and CDR2 is SQIVND (reference sequence). The CDR3 spans 15 residues. The chain's CDR3 is CASSLGTAGTGPQHF. In DNA form, the CDR3 reads TGTGCCAGTAGTCTGGGGACAGCTGGGACCGGGCCCCAGCATTTT.

The chain uses TRBV19 and TRBJ2-2; D unresolved. The CDR3 extends over 12 amino acids. Germline V lookup: CDR1 LNHDA, CDR2 SQIVND (reference sequence). The V gene lost 7 bases and the J gene lost 5 bases, with 8 bases spanning the gap. The CDR3 region has the DNA TGTGCCAGTAATAGGCAGACCGGGGAGCTGTTTTTT. Translation: CASNRQTGELFF.

This chain joins TRBV5-4 and TRBJ2-1, with TRBD2 matching 12 bases. The CDR3 is 15 residues long. Germline CDR1 and CDR2: SGHNT and YYREEE (reference sequence). Trimming removed 3 bases from V and 8 bases from J; junction bases left unmatched: 6. The CDR3 nucleotides read TGTGCCAGCAGCTCTAGCGGGAGGGCCGGGTATGAGCAGTTCTTC. Translating it yields CASSSSGRAGYEQFF.

This clone showed up just once. The V and J genes are TRBV5-1 and TRBJ1-1, with D uncertain. This CDR3 contains 14 residues. V lost 0 bases and J lost 2, with 8 bases in between. The germline V gene encodes CDR1 SGHRS and CDR2 YFSETQ. CDR3 amino acids: CASSLEAPNTEAFF. The CDR3 DNA is TGCGCCAGCAGCTTGGAGGCTCCCAACACTGAAGCTTTCTTT.

The rearrangement links TRBV29-1 to TRBJ2-5, with a possible D match to TRBD1 (6 bases). The CDR3 runs to 15 residues. V shed 5 bases and J shed 5 bases, with 21 bases lying between them. The germline gives CDR1 SQVTM, CDR2 ANQGSEA. As DNA, the CDR3 is TGCAGCGTTCAACAGGGATCCGGGATCTTGGAGACCCAGTACTTC. It is translated as CSVQQGSGILETQYF.

A single count supports this clone. The gene calls are TRBV28 and TRBJ2-7; TRBD1 matches 7 bases. After removal of 6 bases from V and 3 bases from J, the junction contained 8 bases not matched to a gene. The CDR3 loop spans 14 amino acids. In germline, CDR1 is MDHEN, CDR2 SYDVKM. The CDR3 spells CASSPPDRIYEQYF. Written as DNA, the CDR3 is TGTGCCAGCAGCCCTCCGGACAGGATCTACGAGCAGTACTTC. Full variable domain (outside the CDR3, taken from reference TRBV28 and TRBJ2-7): DVKVTQSSRYLVKRTGEKVFLECVQDMDHENMFWYRQDPGLGLRLIYFSYDVKMKEKGDIPEGYSVSREKKERFSLILESASTNQTSMYLCASSPPDRIYEQYFGPGTRLTVT.

The J gene is TRBJ2-1, the V gene TRBV18; no firm D call. Trimming shortened V by 0 bases and J by 6 bases, and 12 bases separated the two germline ends. Germline V CDR1 and CDR2: KGHSH, LQKENI. The CDR3 has 15 amino acids. The CDR3 coding sequence is TGTGCCAGCTCACCACCCGCAGGTACATCCAATGAGCAGTTCTTC. This translates into CASSPPAGTSNEQFF. The variable domain in full, with the rest retrieved from reference TRBV18 and TRBJ2-1, is NAGVMQNPRHLVRRRGQEARLRCSPMKGHSHVYWYRQLPEEGLKFMVYLQKENIIDESGMPKERFSAEFPKEGPSILRIQQVVRGDSAAYFCASSPPAGTSNEQFFGPGTRLTVL.

The genes are TRBV6-6 and TRBJ2-3, with D uncertain. The germline V and J ends were trimmed by 0 bases and 5 bases, with 6 bases remaining between them. The CDR3 length is 13 residues. Germline V gene sequence: CDR1 MNHNY, CDR2 SVGAGI (reference sequence). CDR3 DNA sequence: TGTGCCAGCAGTTACTCTAAGGTAGATACGCAGTATTTT. This translates into CASSYSKVDTQYF.

A remark on this clone: The same CDR3 also results from other DNA sequences found in this sample. This chain links TRBV5-4 with TRBJ2-3; TRBD2 is a possible D gene (5 bases). The CDR3 covers 14 residues. The germline CDR1 and CDR2 sequences are SGHNT and YYREEE (reference sequence). Trimming removed 2 bases from V and 0 bases from J, with 7 bases in between. The CDR3 spells CASSLGGSTDTQYF. The CDR3 nucleotides read TGTGCCAGCAGCTTAGGCGGGAGCACAGATACGCAGTATTTT.

This clone came up once. V is TRBV5-1 and J is TRBJ2-3, with 7 bases aligning to TRBD1. The germline V gene encodes CDR1 SGHRS and CDR2 YFSETQ. This CDR3 has 16 residues. Trimming cost V 3 bases and J 5 bases; bases outside gene matches: 12. The CDR3 sequence is CASSSPTGSGGDTQYF. In nucleotides, the CDR3 is TGCGCCAGCAGCTCGCCGACAGGGTCAGGTGGAGATACGCAGTATTTT.